This T cell receptor beta chain was found in a study of T cells in Graves' hyperthyroidism and ophthalmopathy. Overall study findings and caveats: Blood also showed most of the thyroid clonotypes that were expanded above 0.001.

Individuals with ophthalmopathy presented a Clinical Activity Score of at least 3, a NOSPECS grade of at least 4 and a duration under 3 months. This clonotype occurred many times. Its matching antigen is unknown. TCR beta CDR3 regions were amplified from RNA. First-round RT-PCR targeting the TCR CDR3 was performed with the HTBI primer set. TCRdb re-called the multiplex PCR reads with MiXCR, one entry per CDR3 protein. The table has about 400,000 distinct CDR3 sequences, about 15% seen once. Trimming took 5 bases from V and 5 from J, leaving 23 bases between them. The CDR3 is made up of 17 amino acids. Looked up from germline, CDR1 is SGHVS and CDR2 is FQNEAQ.

The clonotype was recovered from a man aged 18 to 29 with Graves' ophthalmopathy. Sequenced sample: blood. The chain recombines TRBV7-8 with TRBJ2-3; D is tentatively TRBD1 or TRBD2 (5 bases each). The CDR3 reads CASSLRTGGAVGDTQYF. Here the CDR3 DNA reads TGTGCCAGCAGCCTACGGACTGGGGGAGCAGTTGGAGATACGCAGTATTTT.